Only one count was recorded for the clone carrying this T cell receptor beta chain. The antigen is not known. Profiled with immunoSEQ multiplex PCR; TCRdb holds only in-frame clones, not every one. The repertoire holds about 30,000 clones, with around 85% as singletons. Buffy coats from healthy blood donors served as controls. The data derive from a study of STAT5B mutations in CD4+ large granular lymphocyte leukemia. Findings of the study overall: Patient CD4-sorted repertoires looked more clonal than healthy CD4+ repertoires, even without putative leukemic clones. No patients shared main leukemic clonotypes, though around 25% appeared at low frequency elsewhere. Top patient clones used TRBV06 genes more often: 8/27 versus 2/35 in controls.

Germline values: CDR1 SEHNR, CDR2 FQNEAQ (reference sequence). This CDR3 comprises 14 residues. Trimming at V came to 1 base and at J to 13 bases, leaving 12 bases not matched to a gene. The source of this sequence is a human donor in good health. Sequencing was performed on CD4+ T cells from blood buffy coats. This sequence joins TRBV7-9 and TRBJ1-2, with 7 bases aligning to TRBD1. The CDR3 spells CASSLGDSLNLATF. The DNA of the CDR3 is TGTGCCAGCAGCTTAGGGGACAGCCTAAATCTTGCCACCTTC.